A selection of T cell receptor beta chains follows, all from one sample in a study of shared clonotypes between healthy human individuals. Sequencing used immunoSEQ multiplex PCR; TCRdb keeps in-frame clones, though not all of them. Of roughly 650,000 clones listed, around 96% are singletons. Specimen: naive CD8+ T cells sorted from blood. Receptors originate from a woman aged 25 to 39 in good health. The CDR3 runs from the conserved cysteine through the conserved F or W. Each record gives: V gene, clone size, D gene, J gene, CDR3 DNA, CDR3 protein. D genes are given only for firm matches. Expanded clones get a size class; other rows say once, few or many, or leave the size out.

>TRBV4-1|.|TRBD1|TRBJ1-3
TGCGCCAGCAGCCAGTTCCAGGGGGCGATTGGAAACACCATATATTTT
CASSQFQGAIGNTIYF
>TRBV4-1|.|TRBD1|TRBJ2-7
TGCGCCAGCAGCCAAGTACATGGGGGACAGGGGGGCTACGAGCAGTACTTC
CASSQVHGGQGGYEQYF
>TRBV5-1|.|.|TRBJ2-2
TGCGCCAGCAGCTTGGTTTCCTCTTACACCGGGGAGCTGTTTTTT
CASSLVSSYTGELFF
>TRBV29-1|.|.|TRBJ2-7
TGCAGCGTTGAATTAACGCGCCCCTACGAGCAGTACTTC
CSVELTRPYEQYF
>TRBV5-6|.|.|TRBJ1-2
TGTGCCAGCAGCTTGCTACCCGACCCCGGCTACACCTTC
CASSLLPDPGYTF
>TRBV19|.|.|TRBJ1-5
TGTGCCAGTAGTATCCTACAGACCATTAGCAATCAGCCCCAGCATTTT
CASSILQTISNQPQHF
>TRBV28|.|.|TRBJ1-1
TGTGCCAGCAGTTTAGTGGTGGACACTGAAGCTTTCTTT
CASSLVVDTEAFF
>TRBV30|.|TRBD1|TRBJ1-1
TGTGCCGGAAGGGACAGGGGTTACGCTGAAGCTTTCTTT
CAGRDRGYAEAFF
>TRBV28|.|.|TRBJ2-3
TGTGCCAGCAGTTTAGAAGCAGGCCCAGATACGCAGTATTTT
CASSLEAGPDTQYF
>TRBV28|.|TRBD2|TRBJ2-7
TGTGCCAGCAGTTTCCCGGAGCTAGCGGGACGGAGCTCCTACGAGCAGTACTTC
CASSFPELAGRSSYEQYF
>TRBV9|.|.|TRBJ1-1
TGTGCCAGCAGCGTCCTTTCACAGCCGAACACTGAAGCTTTCTTT
CASSVLSQPNTEAFF
>TRBV28|.|.|TRBJ2-5
TGTGCCAGCAGTTTAGGTGCAGAGACCCAGTACTTC
CASSLGAETQYF
>TRBV25-1|.|.|TRBJ1-1
TGTGCCAGCAGTTCAGGGGCCCTTGAAGCTTTCTTT
CASSSGALEAFF
>TRBV21-1|.|.|TRBJ2-4
TGTGCCAGCAGCAAAGCGGCGGACCTCCCGAAAAACATTCAGTACTTC
CASSKAADLPKNIQYF
>TRBV20-1|.|.|TRBJ2-7
TGCAGTGCATTAGAGGTCTACGAGCAGTACTTC
CSALEVYEQYF
>TRBV27|.|.|TRBJ1-1
TGTGCCAGCAGTTTATCCGGACTCCTGGGGGACACTGAAGCTTTCTTT
CASSLSGLLGDTEAFF
>TRBV28|.|TRBD2|TRBJ2-7
TGTGCCAGCAGTTCCAGGACTAGCGGGAGGTTGGGACACGAGCAGTACTTC
CASSSRTSGRLGHEQYF
>TRBV27|.|TRBD1|TRBJ2-2
TGTGCCAGCAGGCCCGGGACAGGAACCGGGGAGCTGTTTTTT
CASRPGTGTGELFF
>TRBV27|.|.|TRBJ1-2
TGTGCCAGCAGTCAAGGAGGGGCTGGTGGCTACACCTTC
CASSQGGAGGYTF
>TRBV27|.|.|TRBJ1-5
TGTGCCAGCAGTTTGTCCAGTAATCAGCCCCAGCATTTT
CASSLSSNQPQHF
>TRBV19|.|TRBD2|TRBJ2-4
TGTGCCAGTAGTATACCAACTAGCGTCGCCAAAAACATTCAGTACTTC
CASSIPTSVAKNIQYF
>TRBV11-2|.|.|TRBJ1-2
TGTGCCAGCAGTTCGTACAGGAGTGGCTACACCTTC
CASSSYRSGYTF
>TRBV19|.|.|TRBJ2-5
TGTGCCAGTAGTATCAGGGTCGGCGGACAAGAGACCCAGTACTTC
CASSIRVGGQETQYF
>TRBV19|few|.|TRBJ1-1
TGTGCCAGTATCAATGGCGCGGGGAACACTGAAGCTTTCTTT
CASINGAGNTEAFF
>TRBV2|.|.|TRBJ1-5
TGTGCCAGCAGTGTGGGGGGAAGCAATCAGCCCCAGCATTTT
CASSVGGSNQPQHF
>TRBV6-5|.|TRBD1|TRBJ1-2
TGTGCCAGCTCGACAGGGACGGGGTCGAGGTATGGCTACACCTTC
CASSTGTGSRYGYTF